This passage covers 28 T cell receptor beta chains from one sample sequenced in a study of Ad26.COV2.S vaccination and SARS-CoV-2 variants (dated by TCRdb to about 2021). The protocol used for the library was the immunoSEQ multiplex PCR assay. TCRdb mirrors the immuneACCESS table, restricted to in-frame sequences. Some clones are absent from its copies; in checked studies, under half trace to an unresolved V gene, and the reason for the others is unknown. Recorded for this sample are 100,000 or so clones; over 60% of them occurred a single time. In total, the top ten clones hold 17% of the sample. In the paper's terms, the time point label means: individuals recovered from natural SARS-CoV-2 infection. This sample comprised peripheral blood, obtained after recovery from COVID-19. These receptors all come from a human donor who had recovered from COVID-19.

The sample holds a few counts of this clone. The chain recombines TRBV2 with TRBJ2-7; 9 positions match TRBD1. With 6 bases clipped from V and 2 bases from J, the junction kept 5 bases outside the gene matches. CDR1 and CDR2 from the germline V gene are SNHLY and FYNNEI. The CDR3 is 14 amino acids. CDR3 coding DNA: TGTGCCAGCAGACGGGGACAGGGCACCTACGAGCAGTACTTC. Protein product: CASRRGQGTYEQYF.

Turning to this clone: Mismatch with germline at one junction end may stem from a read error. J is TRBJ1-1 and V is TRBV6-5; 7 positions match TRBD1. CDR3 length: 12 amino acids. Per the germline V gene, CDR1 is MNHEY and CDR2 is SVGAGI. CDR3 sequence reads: CASHTGDKKLVF. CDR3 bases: TGTGCCAGCCACACAGGGGATAAGAAGTTGGTCTTT.

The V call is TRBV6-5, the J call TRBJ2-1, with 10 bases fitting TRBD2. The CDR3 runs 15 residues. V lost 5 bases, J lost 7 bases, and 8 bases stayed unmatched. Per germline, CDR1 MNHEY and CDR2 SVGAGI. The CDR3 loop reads CASSPSSGGANEQFF. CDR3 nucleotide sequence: TGTGCCAGCAGTCCCTCGAGCGGGGGGGCAAATGAGCAGTTCTTC.

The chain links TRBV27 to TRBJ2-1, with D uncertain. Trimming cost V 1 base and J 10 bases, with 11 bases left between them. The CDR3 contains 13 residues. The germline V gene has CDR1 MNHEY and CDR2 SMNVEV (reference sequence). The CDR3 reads CASSLWVGSEQFF. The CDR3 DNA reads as TGTGCCAGCAGTTTATGGGTGGGTAGCGAGCAGTTCTTC.

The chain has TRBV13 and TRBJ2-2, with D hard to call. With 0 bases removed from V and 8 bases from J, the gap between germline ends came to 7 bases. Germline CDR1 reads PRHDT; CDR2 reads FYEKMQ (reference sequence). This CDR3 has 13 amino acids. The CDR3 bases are TGTGCCAGCAGCTTAGGGCTTGGTGGGGAGCTGTTTTTT. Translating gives CASSLGLGGELFF.

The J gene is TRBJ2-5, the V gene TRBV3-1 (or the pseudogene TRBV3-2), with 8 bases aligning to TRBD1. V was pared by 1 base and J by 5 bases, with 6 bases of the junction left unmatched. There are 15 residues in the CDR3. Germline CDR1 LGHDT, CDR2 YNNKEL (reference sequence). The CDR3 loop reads CASSQGRTGTETQYF. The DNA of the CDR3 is TGTGCCAGCAGCCAAGGAAGGACAGGGACTGAGACCCAGTACTTC.

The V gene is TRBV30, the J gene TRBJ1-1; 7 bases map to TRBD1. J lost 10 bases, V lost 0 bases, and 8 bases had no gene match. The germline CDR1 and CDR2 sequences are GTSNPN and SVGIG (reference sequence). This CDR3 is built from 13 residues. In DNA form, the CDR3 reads TGTGCCTGGAGTGTAATGAGGGGGCTTGGAGCTTTCTTT. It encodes CAWSVMRGLGAFF.

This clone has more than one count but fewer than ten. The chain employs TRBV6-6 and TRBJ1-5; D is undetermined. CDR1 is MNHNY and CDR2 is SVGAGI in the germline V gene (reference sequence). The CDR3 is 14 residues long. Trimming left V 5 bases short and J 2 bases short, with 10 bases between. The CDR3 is CASSGPGGNQPQHF. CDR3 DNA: TGTGCCAGCAGTGGGCCCGGTGGCAATCAGCCCCAGCATTTT.

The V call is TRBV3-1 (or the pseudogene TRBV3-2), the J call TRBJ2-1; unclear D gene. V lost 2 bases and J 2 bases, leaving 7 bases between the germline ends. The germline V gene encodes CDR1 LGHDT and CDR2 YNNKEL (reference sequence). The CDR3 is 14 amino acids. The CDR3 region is CASSQSQTYNEQFF. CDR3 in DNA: TGTGCCAGCAGCCAATCACAAACCTACAATGAGCAGTTCTTC.

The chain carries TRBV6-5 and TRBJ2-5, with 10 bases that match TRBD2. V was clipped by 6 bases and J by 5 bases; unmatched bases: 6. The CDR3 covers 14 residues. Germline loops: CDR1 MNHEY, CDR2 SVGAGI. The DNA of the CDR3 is TGTGCCAGCAGACAAAGCGGGGGGGTCGAGACCCAGTACTTC. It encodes CASRQSGGVETQYF.

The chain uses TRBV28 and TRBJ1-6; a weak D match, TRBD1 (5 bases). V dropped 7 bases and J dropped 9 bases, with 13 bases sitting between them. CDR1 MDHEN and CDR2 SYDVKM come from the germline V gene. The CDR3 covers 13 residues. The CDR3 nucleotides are TGTGCCAGCATTGGGGACTTCTCTTCACCCCTCCACTTT. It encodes CASIGDFSSPLHF.

CDR3 coding DNA: TGTGCCAGCAGCTTAGATAGTGAGGTGGTAACCCAGTACTTC. It encodes CASSLDSEVVTQYF. This sequence joins TRBV11-2 and TRBJ2-5; no reliable D call. CDR3 length: 14 amino acids. The V and J ends lost 0 bases and 8 bases respectively, with 13 bases between them. Germline CDR1 is SGHAT and CDR2 is FQNNGV. The full variable domain, completed using reference TRBV11-2 and TRBJ2-5, is EAGVAQSPRYKIIEKRQSVAFWCNPISGHATLYWYQQILGQGPKLLIQFQNNGVVDDSQLPKDRFSAERLKGVDSTLKIQPAKLEDSAVYLCASSLDSEVVTQYFGPGTRLLVL.

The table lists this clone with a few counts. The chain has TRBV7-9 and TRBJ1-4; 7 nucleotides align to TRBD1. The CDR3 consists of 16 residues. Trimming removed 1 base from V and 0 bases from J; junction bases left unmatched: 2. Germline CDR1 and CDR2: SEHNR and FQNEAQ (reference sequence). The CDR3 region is CASSLGTGATNEKLFF. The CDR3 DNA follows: TGTGCCAGCAGCTTAGGCACAGGGGCAACTAATGAAAAACTGTTTTTT.

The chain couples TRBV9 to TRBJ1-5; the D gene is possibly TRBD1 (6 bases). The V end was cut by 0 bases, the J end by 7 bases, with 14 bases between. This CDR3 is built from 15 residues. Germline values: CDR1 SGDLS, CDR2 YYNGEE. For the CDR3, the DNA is TGTGCCAGCAGCGTAGGAACAGGCCAGGGGCAGCCCCAGCATTTT. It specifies CASSVGTGQGQPQHF.

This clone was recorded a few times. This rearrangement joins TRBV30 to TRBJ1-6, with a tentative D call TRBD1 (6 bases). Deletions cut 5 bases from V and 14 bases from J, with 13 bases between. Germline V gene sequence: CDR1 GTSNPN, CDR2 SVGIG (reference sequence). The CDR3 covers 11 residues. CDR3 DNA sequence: TGTGCCTGGCAGGGGACCTTATCCCTCCACTTT. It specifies CAWQGTLSLHF. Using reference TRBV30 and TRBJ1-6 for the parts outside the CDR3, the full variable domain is SQTIHQWPATLVQPVGSPLSLECTVEGTSNPNLYWYRQAAGRGLQLLFYSVGIGQISSEVPQNLSASRPQDRQFILSSKKLLLSDSGFYLCAWQGTLSLHFGNGTRLTVT.

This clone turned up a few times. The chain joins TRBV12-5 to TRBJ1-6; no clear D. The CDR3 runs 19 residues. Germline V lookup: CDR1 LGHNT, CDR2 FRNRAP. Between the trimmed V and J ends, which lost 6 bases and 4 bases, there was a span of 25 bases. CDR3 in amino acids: CASGYLESWEGLYNSPLHF. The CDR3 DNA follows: TGTGCTAGTGGATACTTAGAGTCTTGGGAGGGCTTATATAATTCACCCCTCCACTTT.

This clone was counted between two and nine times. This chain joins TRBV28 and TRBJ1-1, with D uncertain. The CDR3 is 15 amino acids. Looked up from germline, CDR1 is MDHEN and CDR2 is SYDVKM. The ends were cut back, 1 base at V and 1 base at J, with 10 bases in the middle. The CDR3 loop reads CASSLYGRTNTEAFF. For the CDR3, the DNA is TGTGCCAGCAGTTTATATGGCAGGACGAACACTGAAGCTTTCTTT.

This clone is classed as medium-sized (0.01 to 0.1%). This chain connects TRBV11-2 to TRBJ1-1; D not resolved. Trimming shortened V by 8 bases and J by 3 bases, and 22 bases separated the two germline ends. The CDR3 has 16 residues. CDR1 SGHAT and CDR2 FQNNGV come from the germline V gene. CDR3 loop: CASQEGRVALDTEAFF. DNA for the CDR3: TGTGCCAGCCAGGAGGGTCGTGTGGCCTTGGACACTGAAGCTTTCTTT. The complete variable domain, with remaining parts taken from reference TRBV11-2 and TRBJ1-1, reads EAGVAQSPRYKIIEKRQSVAFWCNPISGHATLYWYQQILGQGPKLLIQFQNNGVVDDSQLPKDRFSAERLKGVDSTLKIQPAKLEDSAVYLCASQEGRVALDTEAFFGQGTRLTVV.

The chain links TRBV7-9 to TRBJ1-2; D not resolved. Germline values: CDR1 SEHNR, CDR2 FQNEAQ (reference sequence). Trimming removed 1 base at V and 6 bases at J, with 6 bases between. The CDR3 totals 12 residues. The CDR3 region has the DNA TGTGCCAGCAGCTTAGGTCTCGATGGCTACACCTTC. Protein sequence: CASSLGLDGYTF.

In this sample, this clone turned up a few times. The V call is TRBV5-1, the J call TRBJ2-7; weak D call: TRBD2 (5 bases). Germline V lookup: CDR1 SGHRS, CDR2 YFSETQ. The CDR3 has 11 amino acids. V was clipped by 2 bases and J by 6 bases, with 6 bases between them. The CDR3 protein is CASSFAGEQYF. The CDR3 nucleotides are TGCGCCAGCAGCTTTGCGGGCGAGCAGTACTTC.

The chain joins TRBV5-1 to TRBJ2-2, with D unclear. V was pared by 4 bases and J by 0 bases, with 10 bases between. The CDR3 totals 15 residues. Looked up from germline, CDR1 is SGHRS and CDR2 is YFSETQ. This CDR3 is CASSKDPPNTGELFF. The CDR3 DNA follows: TGCGCCAGCAGCAAGGACCCCCCGAACACCGGGGAGCTGTTTTTT. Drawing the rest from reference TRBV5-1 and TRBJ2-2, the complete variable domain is KAGVTQTPRYLIKTRGQQVTLSCSPISGHRSVSWYQQTPGQGLQFLFEYFSETQRNKGNFPGRFSGRQFSNSRSEMNVSTLELGDSALYLCASSKDPPNTGELFFGEGSRLTVL.

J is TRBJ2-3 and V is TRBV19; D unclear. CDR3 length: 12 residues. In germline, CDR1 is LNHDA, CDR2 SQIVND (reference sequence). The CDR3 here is CVFGRCTDTQYF. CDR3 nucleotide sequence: TGTGTCTTCGGACGCTGCACAGATACGCAGTATTTT.

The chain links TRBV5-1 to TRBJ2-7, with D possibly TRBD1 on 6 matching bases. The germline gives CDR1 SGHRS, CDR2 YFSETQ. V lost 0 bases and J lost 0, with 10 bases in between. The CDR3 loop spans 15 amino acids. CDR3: CASSLDGGSSYEQYF. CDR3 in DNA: TGCGCCAGCAGCTTGGATGGGGGCAGCTCCTACGAGCAGTACTTC.

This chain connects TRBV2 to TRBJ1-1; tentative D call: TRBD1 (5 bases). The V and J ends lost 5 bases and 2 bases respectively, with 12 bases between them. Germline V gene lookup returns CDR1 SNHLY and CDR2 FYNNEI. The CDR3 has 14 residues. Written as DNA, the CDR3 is TGTGCCAGCAGTCCGACAGTTACAAACACTGAAGCTTTCTTT. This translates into CASSPTVTNTEAFF. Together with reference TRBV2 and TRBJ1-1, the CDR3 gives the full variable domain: EPEVTQTPSHQVTQMGQEVILRCVPISNHLYFYWYRQILGQKVEFLVSFYNNEISEKSEIFDDQFSVERPDGSNFTLKIRSTKLEDSAMYFCASSPTVTNTEAFFGQGTRLTVV.

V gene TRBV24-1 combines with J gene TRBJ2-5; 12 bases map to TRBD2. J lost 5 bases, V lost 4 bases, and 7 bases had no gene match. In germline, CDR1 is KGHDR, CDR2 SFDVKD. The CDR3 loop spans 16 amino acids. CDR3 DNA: TGTGCCACCAGTGACCCGACTAGCGGGGGAGAGGAGACCCAGTACTTC. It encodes CATSDPTSGGEETQYF.

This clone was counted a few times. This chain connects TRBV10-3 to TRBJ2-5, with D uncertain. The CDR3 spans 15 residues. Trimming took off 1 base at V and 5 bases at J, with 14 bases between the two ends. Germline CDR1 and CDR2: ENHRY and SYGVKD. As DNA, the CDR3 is TGTGCCATCAGTGAGTTTCTTAGCTCTGCCGAGACCCAGTACTTC. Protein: CAISEFLSSAETQYF.

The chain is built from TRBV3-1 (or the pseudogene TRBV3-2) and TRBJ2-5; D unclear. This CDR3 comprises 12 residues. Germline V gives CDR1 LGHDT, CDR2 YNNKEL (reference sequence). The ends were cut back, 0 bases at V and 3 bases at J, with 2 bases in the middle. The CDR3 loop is CASSQEEETQYF. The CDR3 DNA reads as TGTGCCAGCAGCCAAGAAGAAGAGACCCAGTACTTC.

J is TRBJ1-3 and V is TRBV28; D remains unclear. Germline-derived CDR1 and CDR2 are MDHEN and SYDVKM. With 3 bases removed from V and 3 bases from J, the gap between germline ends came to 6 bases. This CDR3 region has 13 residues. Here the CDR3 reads CASSLVNGNTIYF. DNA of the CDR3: TGTGCCAGCAGTTTGGTAAATGGAAACACCATATATTTT. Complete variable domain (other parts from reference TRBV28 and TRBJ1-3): DVKVTQSSRYLVKRTGEKVFLECVQDMDHENMFWYRQDPGLGLRLIYFSYDVKMKEKGDIPEGYSVSREKKERFSLILESASTNQTSMYLCASSLVNGNTIYFGEGSWLTVV.